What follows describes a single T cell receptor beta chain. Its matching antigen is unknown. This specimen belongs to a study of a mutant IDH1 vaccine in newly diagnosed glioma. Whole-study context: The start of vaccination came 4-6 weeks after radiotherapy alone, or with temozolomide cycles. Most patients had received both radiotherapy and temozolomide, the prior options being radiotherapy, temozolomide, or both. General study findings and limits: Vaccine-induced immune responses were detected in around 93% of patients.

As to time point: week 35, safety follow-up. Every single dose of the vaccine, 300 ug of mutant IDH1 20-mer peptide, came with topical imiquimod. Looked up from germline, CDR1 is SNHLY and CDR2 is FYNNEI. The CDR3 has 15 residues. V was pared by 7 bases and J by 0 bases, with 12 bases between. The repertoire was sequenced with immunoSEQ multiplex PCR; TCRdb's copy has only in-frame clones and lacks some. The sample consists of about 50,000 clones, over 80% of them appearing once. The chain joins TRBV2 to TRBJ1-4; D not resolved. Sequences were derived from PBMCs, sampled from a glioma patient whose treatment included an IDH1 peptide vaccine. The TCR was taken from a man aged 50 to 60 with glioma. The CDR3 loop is CASKARIATNEKLFF. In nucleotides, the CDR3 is TGTGCCAGCAAGGCACGGATTGCAACTAATGAAAAACTGTTTTTT.